This TCR beta chain was sequenced in a study of T cells in Graves' hyperthyroidism and ophthalmopathy. Per germline, CDR1 DFQATT and CDR2 SNEGSKA (reference sequence). The CDR3 contains 15 residues. J gave up 1 base and V 1 base, and 4 bases lay outside the gene matches. Study results and caveats: Among clonotypes expanded in thyroid above 0.001, most were also found in blood.

Amplified regions were TCR beta CDR3 sequences from RNA transcripts. First-round RT-PCR of the TCR CDR3 relied on the HTBI primer set. TCRdb reprocessed the multiplex PCR reads with MiXCR, giving one entry per CDR3 protein. The table lists approximately 690,000 distinct CDR3 sequences, roughly 20% of them singletons. On this clonotype itself: The antigen remains undetermined.

The chain links TRBV20-1 to TRBJ2-7, with 10 nucleotides matching TRBD2. This receptor was identified in a man aged 30 to 39 with Graves' ophthalmopathy. What was sequenced was blood. CDR3 protein: CSARVLAGESYEQYF. The CDR3 coding sequence is TGCAGTGCTAGAGTGCTAGCGGGAGAATCCTACGAGCAGTACTTC.